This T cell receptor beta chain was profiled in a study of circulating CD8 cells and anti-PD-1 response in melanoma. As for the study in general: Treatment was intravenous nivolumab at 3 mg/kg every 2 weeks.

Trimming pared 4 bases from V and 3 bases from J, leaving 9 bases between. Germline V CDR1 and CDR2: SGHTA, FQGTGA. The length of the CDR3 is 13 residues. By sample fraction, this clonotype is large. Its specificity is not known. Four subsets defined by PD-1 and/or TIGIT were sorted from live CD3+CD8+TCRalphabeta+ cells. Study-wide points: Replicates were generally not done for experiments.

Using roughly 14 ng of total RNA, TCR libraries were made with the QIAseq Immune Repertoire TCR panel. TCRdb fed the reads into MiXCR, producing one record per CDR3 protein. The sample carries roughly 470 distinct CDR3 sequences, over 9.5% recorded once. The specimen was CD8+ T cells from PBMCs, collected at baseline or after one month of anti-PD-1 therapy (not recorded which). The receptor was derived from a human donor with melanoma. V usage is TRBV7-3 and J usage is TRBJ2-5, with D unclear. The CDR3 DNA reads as TGTGCCAGCAGCTCCGGGCTGGAAGAGACCCAGTACTTC. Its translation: CASSSGLEETQYF.